This T cell receptor (beta chain) came from a study of T cell responses to AZD1222 COVID-19 vaccine. This CDR3 comprises 17 residues. The germline V gene has CDR1 MNHEY and CDR2 SMNVEV (reference sequence). V was clipped by 4 bases and J by 3 bases; unmatched bases: 5. The data were produced by immunoSEQ multiplex PCR, yet TCRdb's version contains in-frame clones alone and is incomplete. The repertoire holds 95,000 to 100,000 clones, about 82% seen once, with roughly 1.4% in the top ten. The input for sequencing was peripheral blood, taken on day 0 of AZD1222 vaccination. The receptor comes from an adult in good health. This chain links TRBV27 with TRBJ2-2, with 13 nucleotides matching TRBD2. CDR3 residues: CASSSTGLAGYTGELFF. CDR3 sequence (DNA): TGTGCCAGCAGTTCGACGGGACTAGCGGGGTACACCGGGGAGCTGTTTTTT.